The present entry profiles one TCR beta chain with its context. As processed by the authors: Amplifying reference gene primers gave estimates of nucleated cell counts. Repertoires were generated with immunoSEQ multiplex PCR, while TCRdb's copy carries only in-frame clones and drops some. Clone size and V and J calls were adopted from that table, with D and trimming inferred from the DNA. The top ten clones hold around 3.3% of a sample with roughly 79,000 clones, 84% of them seen once. This sample is drawn from a study of blood T cell repertoires in COVID-19. Study-level background: Sites in the United States, Italy and Spain provided acute and convalescent COVID-19 samples.

Trimming took 1 base from V and 2 from J, leaving 11 bases between them. There are 16 residues in the CDR3. Germline lookup yields CDR1 LGHNA and CDR2 YSLEER. V and J are TRBV4-3 and TRBJ2-2, with TRBD1 as a possible D gene (5 bases). Sequencing used peripheral blood. The clonotype originates from a man aged 45-65 years with acute or convalescent COVID-19. The CDR3 sequence: CASSQGAGINTGELFF. DNA of the CDR3: TGCGCCAGCAGCCAAGGCGCAGGGATAAACACCGGGGAGCTGTTTTTT.